This T cell receptor (beta chain) was found in a study of T cells in localized non-small cell lung cancer. In this sample, this clone turned up a few times. Antigen: not known. Generated by immunoSEQ multiplex PCR, the TCRdb table keeps only in-frame clones and is missing some. The table lists about 1,400 clones, less than 25% of them singletons. This CDR3 is 17 amino acids long. Trimming cost V 1 base and J 1 base; bases outside gene matches: 7. Germline CDR1 reads SGDLS; CDR2 reads YYNGEE. Findings of the study overall: There was an association of higher blood T cell density with longer overall survival. Highest T cell clonality was seen in uninvolved adjacent lung, surpassing that measured in tumor.

Specimen: lung tumor tissue, collected before any cancer treatment. This clonotype originated in a male donor aged 60 or over with stage III squamous cell lung carcinoma. The gene calls are TRBV9 and TRBJ1-1, with 10 bases lining up with TRBD1. Here the CDR3 DNA reads TGTGCCAGCAGCGTAACAATCGGGACAGGGGAGAACACTGAAGCTTTCTTT. It encodes CASSVTIGTGENTEAFF.